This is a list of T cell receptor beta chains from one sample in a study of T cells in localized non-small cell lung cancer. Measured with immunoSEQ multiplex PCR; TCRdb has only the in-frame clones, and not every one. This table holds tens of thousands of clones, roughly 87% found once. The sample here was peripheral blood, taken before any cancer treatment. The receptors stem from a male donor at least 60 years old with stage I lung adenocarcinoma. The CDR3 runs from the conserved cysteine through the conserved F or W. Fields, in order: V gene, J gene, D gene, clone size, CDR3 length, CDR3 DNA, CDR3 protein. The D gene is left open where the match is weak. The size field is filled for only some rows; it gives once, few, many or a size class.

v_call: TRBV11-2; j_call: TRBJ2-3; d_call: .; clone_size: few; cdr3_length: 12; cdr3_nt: TGTGCCAGCAGCATAAGCACAGATACGCAGTATTTT; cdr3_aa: CASSISTDTQYF
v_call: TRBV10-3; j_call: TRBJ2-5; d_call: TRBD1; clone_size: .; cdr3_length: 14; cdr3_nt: TGTGCCATCAGTTCGGACAGGGGTGGCGAGACCCAGTACTTC; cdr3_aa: CAISSDRGGETQYF
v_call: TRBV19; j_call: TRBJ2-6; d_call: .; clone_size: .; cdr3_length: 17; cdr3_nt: TGTGCCAGTACCCGGGAATCTACGGCGTCTGGGGCCAACGTCCTGACTTTC; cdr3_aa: CASTRESTASGANVLTF
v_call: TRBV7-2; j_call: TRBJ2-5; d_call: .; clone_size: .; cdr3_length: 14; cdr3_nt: TGTGCCAGCAGCTTAGCGCACGCTCAAGAGACCCAGTACTTC; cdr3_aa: CASSLAHAQETQYF
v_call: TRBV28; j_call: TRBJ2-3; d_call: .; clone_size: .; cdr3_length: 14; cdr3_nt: TGTGCCAGCAGTTTAGGCAGGGGGGGGGATACGCAGTATTTT; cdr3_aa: CASSLGRGGDTQYF
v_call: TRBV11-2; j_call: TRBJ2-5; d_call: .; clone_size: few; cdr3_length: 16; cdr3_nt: TGTGCCAGCAGCTTCCTAGGCCAGCTACCTGAAGAGACCCAGTACTTC; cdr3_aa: CASSFLGQLPEETQYF
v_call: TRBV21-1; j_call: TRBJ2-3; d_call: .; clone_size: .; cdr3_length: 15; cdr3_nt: TGTGCCAGCAATCCGAAGCGTAGCGGGGGTGATACGCAGTATTTT; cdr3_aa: CASNPKRSGGDTQYF
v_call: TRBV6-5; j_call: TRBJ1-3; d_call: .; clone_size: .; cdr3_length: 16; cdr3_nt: TGTGCCAGCAGTTACTCGACCGGGGCCGGTGCGGACACCATATATTTT; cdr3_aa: CASSYSTGAGADTIYF
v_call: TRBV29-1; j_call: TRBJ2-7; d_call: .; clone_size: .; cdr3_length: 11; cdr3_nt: TGCAGCGCCGGACGGGGGTACGAGCAGTACTTC; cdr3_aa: CSAGRGYEQYF
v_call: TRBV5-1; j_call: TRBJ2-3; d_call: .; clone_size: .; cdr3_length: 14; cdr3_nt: TGCGCCAGCAGGTTAGGGGTTAGCACAGATACGCAGTATTTT; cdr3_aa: CASRLGVSTDTQYF
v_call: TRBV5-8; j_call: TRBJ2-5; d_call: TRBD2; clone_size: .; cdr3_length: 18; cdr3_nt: TGTGCCAGCAGCGCCGGACTAGCGGGGGACCCTCGGATGGAGACCCAGTACTTC; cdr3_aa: CASSAGLAGDPRMETQYF
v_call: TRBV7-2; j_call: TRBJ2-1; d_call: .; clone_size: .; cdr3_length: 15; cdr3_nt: TGTGCCAGCAGCGTAGGACTCTCACTTTACAATGAGCAGTTCTTC; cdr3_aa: CASSVGLSLYNEQFF
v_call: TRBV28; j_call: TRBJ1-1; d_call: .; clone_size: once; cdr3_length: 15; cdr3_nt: TGTGCCAGCAGTTTTGAGGGGCCACAGAACACTGAAGCTTTCTTT; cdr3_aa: CASSFEGPQNTEAFF
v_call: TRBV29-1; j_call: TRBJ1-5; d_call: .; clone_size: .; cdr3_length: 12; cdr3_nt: TGCAGCGTTAAGAGGGAAAATCAGCCCCAGCATTTT; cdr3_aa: CSVKRENQPQHF
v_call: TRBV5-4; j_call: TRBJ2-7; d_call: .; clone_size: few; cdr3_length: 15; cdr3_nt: TGTGCCAGCAGCTCTACCGACAGGCCGTTCTCCGAGCAGTACTTC; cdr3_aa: CASSSTDRPFSEQYF
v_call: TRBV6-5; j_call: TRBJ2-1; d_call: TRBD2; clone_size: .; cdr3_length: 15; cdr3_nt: TGTGCCAGCAGTTTGGGCGGGGGACCCTACAATGAGCAGTTCTTC; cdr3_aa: CASSLGGGPYNEQFF
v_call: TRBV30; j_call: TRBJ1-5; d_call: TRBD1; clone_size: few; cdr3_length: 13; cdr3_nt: TGTGCCTGGACAGGGGGTGGCAATCAGCCCCAGCATTTT; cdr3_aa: CAWTGGGNQPQHF
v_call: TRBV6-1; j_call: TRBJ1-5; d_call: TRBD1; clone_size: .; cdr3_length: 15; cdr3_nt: TGTGCCAGCAGGGACGGAGGGGGCAACAATCAGCCCCAGCATTTT; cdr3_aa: CASRDGGGNNQPQHF
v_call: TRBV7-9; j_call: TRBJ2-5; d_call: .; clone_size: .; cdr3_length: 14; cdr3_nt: TGTGCCAGCAGCTTAGGTTGGGAGCCAGAGACCCAGTACTTC; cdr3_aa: CASSLGWEPETQYF